Below are 3 T cell receptor beta chains sequenced from a single sample in a study of blood T cell repertoires in COVID-19. The method was immunoSEQ multiplex PCR; TCRdb's version includes in-frame clones alone and lacks a portion of them. Found here are approximately 140,000 clones, over 80% of them singletons; the top ten hold 8% to 9%. Sequences were obtained from peripheral blood. All receptors come from a man aged 25-45 years with COVID-19, enrolled during active disease.

This rearrangement joins TRBV27 to TRBJ2-7; D ambiguous. This CDR3 has 13 residues. V was shortened by 0 bases and J by 0 bases, with 3 bases between the two germline ends. Germline values: CDR1 MNHEY, CDR2 SMNVEV (reference sequence). The CDR3: CASSLSRSYEQYF. The CDR3 DNA follows: TGTGCCAGCAGTTTATCCCGCTCCTACGAGCAGTACTTC.

The gene calls are TRBV10-2 and TRBJ2-7; the D gene is possibly TRBD2 (7 bases). Germline values: CDR1 WSHSY, CDR2 SAAADI. With 4 bases removed from V and 3 bases from J, the gap between germline ends came to 10 bases. This CDR3 comprises 13 residues. DNA of the CDR3: TGCGCCAGCAGTGTGGGGGGGCTCTACGAGCAGTACTTC. It codes for CASSVGGLYEQYF.

The rearrangement uses TRBV10-3 and TRBJ2-5; D perhaps matches TRBD2 (6 bases). The germline CDR1 and CDR2 sequences are ENHRY and SYGVKD. The V end was cut by 1 base, the J end by 5 bases, with 11 bases between. CDR3 length: 14 amino acids. The CDR3 nucleotides are TGTGCCATCAGTGAGTGGGGGGTCCGGGAGACCCAGTACTTC. This codes for CAISEWGVRETQYF.